The rows below give T cell receptor beta chains drawn from one sample of a study of Tregs in tolerant kidney transplant recipients. Assay used: immunoSEQ multiplex PCR; TCRdb lists only in-frame clones, some missing. Of approximately 15,000 clones listed, about four fifths are singletons. This sample comprised Tregs from blood, obtained before the transplant. The receptors come from a human donor who received a combined kidney and bone marrow transplant. CDR3s include the opening cysteine and the closing phenylalanine or tryptophan. Fields, in order: J gene, clone size, D gene, V gene, CDR3 DNA, CDR3 protein. A D gene is named only where the DNA matches it firmly. Clone size is not always given. Where it is, it says once, few, many or a class for expanded clones.

TRBJ2-2,NA,NA,TRBV6-1,TGTGCCAGCAGTGAAGTCGTGTGGCAGTCCGGGGAGCTGTTTTTT,CASSEVVWQSGELFF
TRBJ2-5,NA,TRBD2,TRBV12-5,TGTGCTAGTGGTTTGGTAGACGGGGTTAGCGGGGGACCCTCGTTTGGGACCCAGTACTTC,CASGLVDGVSGGPSFGTQYF
TRBJ2-2,NA,TRBD1,TRBV19,TGTGCCAGTCGCGGACAGGCCCACGGGGAGCTGTTTTTT,CASRGQAHGELFF
TRBJ2-7,NA,TRBD2,TRBV6-5,TGTGCCAGCAGTTCCCTAGCGGGGGGGCCAACCTACGAGCAGTACTTC,CASSSLAGGPTYEQYF
TRBJ2-7,once,TRBD2,TRBV6-1,TGTGCCAGCAGGATAGCGGGGGCCAGCGAGCAGTACTTC,CASRIAGASEQYF
TRBJ2-7,NA,NA,TRBV4-1,TGCGCCAGCAGCCAAGAGCATTTTGGGGGCCCCCACCGGGCTGACGAGCAGTACTTC,CASSQEHFGGPHRADEQYF
TRBJ1-4,NA,NA,TRBV12-5,TGTGCTAGTGGTTCCGGCAAGGGGTCGATCCCCGATGAAAAACTGTTTTTT,CASGSGKGSIPDEKLFF
TRBJ2-7,NA,NA,TRBV6-1,TGTGCCAGCAGTGATCCTTCCGGGACGCGGGAAGACAGATCACCGGCCGAGCAGTACTTC,CASSDPSGTREDRSPAEQYF
TRBJ2-6,NA,TRBD2,TRBV18,TGTGCCAGCTCACCGGGCCCGACAGGTAGCGGGACCGGGGCCAACGTCCTGACTTTC,CASSPGPTGSGTGANVLTF
TRBJ1-3,NA,NA,TRBV28,TGTGCCAGCAGTTTTGGAGGGATTTCTGGAAACACCATATATTTT,CASSFGGISGNTIYF
TRBJ2-2,NA,NA,TRBV6-1,TGTGCCAGCAGTGAAAGGCCGGGACAGAACACCGGGGAGCTGTTTTTT,CASSERPGQNTGELFF
TRBJ2-7,NA,TRBD2,TRBV2,TGTGCCAGCCACGGCGTGAGCGGGACTAGCGGGAAACTTCGGTCCGAGCAGTACTTC,CASHGVSGTSGKLRSEQYF
TRBJ2-5,NA,NA,TRBV5-4,TGTGCCAGCAGCCTACGGGACAACCAAGAGACCCAGTACTTC,CASSLRDNQETQYF
TRBJ2-6,NA,NA,TRBV5-3,TGTGCCAGAAGCCACCCCCCGCGCACAAGTGAGGCCTCTGGGGCCAACGTCCTGACTTTC,CARSHPPRTSEASGANVLTF
TRBJ1-2,NA,TRBD1,TRBV6-1,TGTGCCAGCTACCGGGACAGGGCAGGAGGCTACACCTTC,CASYRDRAGGYTF
TRBJ2-1,NA,TRBD2,TRBV15,TGTGCCACAGGGATAAGCGGGAGAGACAATGAGCAGTTCTTC,CATGISGRDNEQFF
TRBJ2-1,NA,NA,TRBV2,TGTGCCAGCAGTTCCGGGGTGGGTGATGAGCAGTTCTTC,CASSSGVGDEQFF
TRBJ1-5,NA,TRBD1,TRBV27,TGTGCCAGCAGTTTACGGGGACAGGGACTTTCCAATCAGCCCCAGCATTTT,CASSLRGQGLSNQPQHF
TRBJ2-3,once,TRBD2,TRBV7-2,TGTGCCAGCAGCTTTAGCGGGAGGGGAGATACGCAGTATTTT,CASSFSGRGDTQYF
TRBJ1-3,NA,TRBD1,TRBV28,TGTGCCAGCAGTCCCGGACAGGGGACCGGAAACACCATATATTTT,CASSPGQGTGNTIYF
TRBJ2-1,NA,TRBD1,TRBV11-2,TGTGCCAGCAGCTTAGTGGAAAGGGGGCGAGGTGAGCAGTTCTTC,CASSLVERGRGEQFF
TRBJ1-3,NA,NA,TRBV7-2,TGTGCCAGCTCTCAACAGGGACCTAGCTCTGGAAACACCATATATTTT,CASSQQGPSSGNTIYF
TRBJ2-1,NA,TRBD2,TRBV7-6,TGTGCCAGCGCTGGTGGCGGGGGCTCCTACAATGAGCAGTTCTTC,CASAGGGGSYNEQFF
TRBJ2-1,NA,NA,TRBV7-9,TGTGCCAGCAGCTTAGCGGAGTGGAGTGAGCAGTTCTTC,CASSLAEWSEQFF
TRBJ2-3,NA,TRBD2,TRBV5-1,TGCGCCACTTCGCGGGCTAGCGGGAACACAGATACGCAGTATTTT,CATSRASGNTDTQYF
TRBJ1-2,NA,TRBD1,TRBV6-4,TGTGCCAGCAGTCCCGGGACAGGGTCTTCTTCCGGTGGCTACACCTTC,CASSPGTGSSSGGYTF
TRBJ2-1,NA,TRBD2,TRBV4-1,TGCGCCAGCAGCCAAGATCCCCTAGCGGAAATATCCTACAATGAGCAGTTCTTC,CASSQDPLAEISYNEQFF
TRBJ2-7,few,TRBD2,TRBV11-2,TGTGCCAGCAGCCACTCCGATCTAGCGGTTGGTTACGAGCAGTACTTC,CASSHSDLAVGYEQYF
TRBJ2-7,NA,NA,TRBV7-8,TGTGCCACGTCTGCCTACTCCTACGAGCAGTACTTC,CATSAYSYEQYF
TRBJ2-5,once,NA,TRBV21-1,TGTGCCAGCAGCAACCGACTAGCGGGAGGGCGGGGCAGGGAGACCCAGTACTTC,CASSNRLAGGRGRETQYF
TRBJ1-1,NA,TRBD1,TRBV5-1,TGCGCCAGCAGGTGGGGGACAGCGAACACTGAAGCTTTCTTT,CASRWGTANTEAFF
TRBJ2-3,NA,NA,TRBV2,TGTGCCAGCAGTCGGGGGGCCACAGATACGCAGTATTTT,CASSRGATDTQYF
TRBJ2-3,NA,NA,TRBV5-1,TGCGCCAGCAGCCCCCGGGGGACCACGGCAGATACGCAGTATTTT,CASSPRGTTADTQYF
TRBJ2-1,NA,NA,TRBV28,TGTGCCAGCAGTTTAACTAGCTACTCCTACAATGAGCAGTTCTTC,CASSLTSYSYNEQFF
TRBJ1-2,NA,NA,TRBV19,TGTGCCAGTAGTATGATTCGGGGCGCCGGGACTCAACGCGGAGGCTACACCTTC,CASSMIRGAGTQRGGYTF
TRBJ2-1,NA,TRBD2,TRBV28,TGTGCCAGCAGTTTAGGGACTAGCGTCTATGAGCAGTTCTTC,CASSLGTSVYEQFF
TRBJ2-1,NA,NA,TRBV29-1,TGCAACCGTCCCAGGGTCCATTACAATGAGCAGTTCTTC,CNRPRVHYNEQFF
TRBJ2-7,NA,TRBD1,TRBV7-9,TGTGCCAGCAGCTTAGCCCGGACAGGGGGGAGAAACGAGCAGTACTTC,CASSLARTGGRNEQYF
TRBJ2-7,NA,NA,TRBV20-1,TGCAGTGCATTAAGTAGGGGCGGGCAGTACTTC,CSALSRGGQYF
TRBJ1-2,once,TRBD1,TRBV5-4,TGTGCCAGCAGCTTGGTCTCCAGGGGGCATGGATATGGCTACACCTTC,CASSLVSRGHGYGYTF
TRBJ2-3,NA,TRBD1,TRBV5-1,TGCGCCAGCAGCTTCCCCCACCGGGGACAGAGCACAGATACGCAGTATTTT,CASSFPHRGQSTDTQYF
TRBJ1-1,few,NA,TRBV5-4,TGTGCCAGCAGCCGAGACAGCATGAACACTGAAGCTTTCTTT,CASSRDSMNTEAFF
TRBJ1-2,NA,NA,TRBV27,TGTGCCAGCAGTTCTGATACAGGGTTGGTGAGCTACACCTTC,CASSSDTGLVSYTF
TRBJ1-1,NA,NA,TRBV5-4,TGTGCCAGCAGCTTGGACCTGGGACACACGAACACTGAAGCTTTCTTT,CASSLDLGHTNTEAFF
TRBJ1-5,few,NA,TRBV6-6,TGTGCCAGCAGTTACTCTGAGAATCAGCCCCAGCATTTT,CASSYSENQPQHF